These 30 T cell receptor beta chains came from one sample sequenced in a study of Ad26.COV2.S vaccination and SARS-CoV-2 variants. Assay: immunoSEQ multiplex PCR; the TCRdb copy retains only in-frame clones and omits some. The table lists approximately 340,000 clones, 80% to 90% of them singletons. Treatment meaning: over 15 received Ad26.COV2.S at low or high dose, single or two shots; a few received placebo; per-sample allocation not given. Samples analyzed were those drawn on day 63 after the first vaccine or placebo injection. Specimen: peripheral blood, collected in a trial of Ad26.COV2.S vaccine versus placebo. Source of these receptors: a person between 18 and 60 years old who received the Ad26.COV2.S COVID-19 vaccine or a placebo.

The chain combines TRBV19 with TRBJ2-5; 12 positions match TRBD1. Germline V gives CDR1 LNHDA, CDR2 SQIVND (reference sequence). The V segment lost 2 bases and the J segment 5 bases; nucleotides outside the gene matches: 9. The CDR3 has 17 amino acids. The CDR3 coding sequence is TGTGCCAGTAGTATATCAGGGACAGGGGGCAATTGGGAGACCCAGTACTTC. This gives the protein CASSISGTGGNWETQYF. Combining the CDR3 with reference TRBV19 and TRBJ2-5 gives the whole variable domain DGGITQSPKYLFRKEGQNVTLSCEQNLNHDAMYWYRQDPGQGLRLIYYSQIVNDFQKGDIAEGYSVSREKKESFPLTVTSAQKNPTAFYLCASSISGTGGNWETQYFGPGTRLLVL.

The chain links TRBV18 to TRBJ1-1; D gene uncertain. Germline CDR1 KGHSH, CDR2 LQKENI. Trimming cost V 3 bases and J 3 bases, with 14 bases left between them. CDR3 size: 15 residues. This chain's CDR3 is CASSPYVREDTEAFF. The CDR3, as DNA: TGTGCCAGCTCACCGTACGTCAGAGAGGACACTGAAGCTTTCTTT.

This clone was detected only once. V gene TRBV7-9 combines with J gene TRBJ2-7, with TRBD1 identical over 7 bases. V was pared by 4 bases and J by 0 bases, with 9 bases of the junction left unmatched. This CDR3 is 16 amino acids long. Germline V CDR1 and CDR2: SEHNR, FQNEAQ (reference sequence). The CDR3 DNA reads TGTGCCAGCAGCTCAGACCGGACAGGCGCCTCCTACGAGCAGTACTTC. This sequence encodes CASSSDRTGASYEQYF.

The chain has TRBV10-2 and TRBJ2-7; D possibly matches TRBD1 or TRBD2 (5 bases each). This CDR3 region has 13 residues. Trimming removed 7 bases at V and 6 bases at J, with 16 bases between. The germline V gene has CDR1 WSHSY and CDR2 SAAADI. CDR3 protein: CASTGASLGEQYF. CDR3 nucleotide sequence: TGCGCCAGCACCGGGGCCTCCTTAGGCGAGCAGTACTTC.

The chain joins TRBV4-3 to TRBJ2-3; D is unresolved. CDR1 LGHNA and CDR2 YSLEER come from the germline V gene. This CDR3 spans 16 amino acids. V lost 4 bases and J lost 0, with 14 bases in between. In nucleotides, the CDR3 is TGCGCCAGCAGCCTCAACGGGTACGAAAGCACAGATACGCAGTATTTT. Translated: CASSLNGYESTDTQYF.

The chain is built from TRBV7-8 and TRBJ2-1, with D perhaps TRBD1 or TRBD2 (5 bases each). CDR1 is SGHVS, CDR2 FQNEAQ, per germline. V was shortened by 0 bases and J by 0 bases, with 12 bases between the two germline ends. The CDR3 loop spans 17 amino acids. CDR3 in amino acids: CASSLARDGSSYNEQFF. For the CDR3, the DNA is TGTGCCAGCAGCTTAGCCCGGGACGGAAGCTCCTACAATGAGCAGTTCTTC.

This clone was seen once. The chain carries TRBV28 and TRBJ2-2; tentatively, D is TRBD1 or TRBD2 (5 bases each). The CDR3 sequence is 15 residues long. Trimming shortened V by 8 bases and J by 0 bases, and 13 bases separated the two germline ends. Germline loops: CDR1 MDHEN, CDR2 SYDVKM. The chain's CDR3 is CASGTGTANTGELFF. The CDR3 DNA follows: TGTGCCAGCGGGACCGGGACGGCGAACACCGGGGAGCTGTTTTTT. The whole variable domain, filled in from reference TRBV28 and TRBJ2-2, reads DVKVTQSSRYLVKRTGEKVFLECVQDMDHENMFWYRQDPGLGLRLIYFSYDVKMKEKGDIPEGYSVSREKKERFSLILESASTNQTSMYLCASGTGTANTGELFFGEGSRLTVL.

This sequence joins TRBV2 and TRBJ2-7; 11 bases agree with TRBD2. The CDR3 runs to 13 residues. The ends lost 8 bases at V and 7 bases at J; junction bases unmatched: 7. Germline V lookup: CDR1 SNHLY, CDR2 FYNNEI. CDR3 nucleotides: TGTGCCAGCTCTACTAGCGGGAGCAGTGAGCAGTACTTC. Protein: CASSTSGSSEQYF.

The chain links TRBV18 to TRBJ1-1, with D hard to call. CDR1 is KGHSH and CDR2 is LQKENI in the germline V gene. The CDR3 has 13 residues. V was trimmed by 10 bases and J by 3 bases, leaving 15 bases between them. This chain's CDR3 is CATTGRLDTEAFF. DNA for the CDR3: TGTGCCACTACCGGCAGGTTGGACACTGAAGCTTTCTTT.

The chain links TRBV19 to TRBJ1-5; tentatively, D is TRBD1 (5 bases). The germline CDR1 and CDR2 sequences are LNHDA and SQIVND (reference sequence). The V end was cut by 7 bases, the J end by 0 bases, with 13 bases between. CDR3 size: 15 residues. DNA for the CDR3: TGTGCCAGTAATCCGGGACCCAATAGCAATCAGCCCCAGCATTTT. Its protein is CASNPGPNSNQPQHF.

This clone was observed once. The chain carries TRBV28 and TRBJ2-5; the D gene is possibly TRBD2 (5 bases). The germline V gene has CDR1 MDHEN and CDR2 SYDVKM. Trimming pared 1 base from V and 5 bases from J, leaving 23 bases between. The CDR3 has 18 amino acids. CDR3 DNA: TGTGCCAGCAGTTTATATGAGGGAACTTCGACCTCGGGGGAGACCCAGTACTTC. Translation gives CASSLYEGTSTSGETQYF.

A single count supports this clone. The gene calls are TRBV27 and TRBJ1-1; D gene unclear. Germline V lookup: CDR1 MNHEY, CDR2 SMNVEV (reference sequence). The length of the CDR3 is 14 residues. The V end lost 5 bases, the J end lost 1 base, and 11 bases lay between the germline ends. Written as DNA, the CDR3 is TGTGCCAGCAGTCACCGATTGGGGAACACTGAAGCTTTCTTT. Amino acid sequence: CASSHRLGNTEAFF.

About this clone itself: Other DNA variants within this sample encode the same CDR3. This chain joins TRBV18 and TRBJ2-2; D ambiguous. CDR1 and CDR2 (germline): KGHSH, LQKENI. V lost 2 bases and J 3 bases, leaving 1 base between the germline ends. This CDR3 has 12 amino acids. The CDR3: CASSPDTGELFF. CDR3 in DNA: TGTGCCAGCTCACCAGACACCGGGGAGCTGTTTTTT.

This clone has just one count. The chain uses TRBV2 and TRBJ2-5, with TRBD1 matching over 7 bases. The germline CDR1 and CDR2 sequences are SNHLY and FYNNEI. The CDR3 consists of 15 residues. The ends lost 5 bases at V and 5 bases at J; junction bases unmatched: 11. CDR3 in DNA: TGTGCCAGCAGTTTCCTACGACAGGGCAGCGAGACCCAGTACTTC. It yields the protein CASSFLRQGSETQYF.

The CDR3 DNA is TGCGCCAGCAGAGGGACAGGCGTTAAGGCGCAGTATTTT. Amino acids: CASRGTGVKAQYF. The rearrangement uses TRBV5-1 and TRBJ2-3, with TRBD1 identical over 8 bases. The ends lost 5 bases at V and 10 bases at J; junction bases unmatched: 9. Germline lookup yields CDR1 SGHRS and CDR2 YFSETQ. The CDR3 has 13 amino acids.

CDR3 protein: CASSQGLFGGSNTGELFF. The CDR3 nucleotides are TGCGCCAGCAGCCAAGGACTCTTTGGGGGATCGAACACCGGGGAGCTGTTTTTT. This sequence joins TRBV4-3 and TRBJ2-2; D possibly matches TRBD1 or TRBD2 (5 bases each). Germline CDR1 and CDR2: LGHNA and YSLEER. V lost 1 base and J lost 0, with 15 bases in between. The CDR3 spans 18 residues.

Note on this clone: The junction and the germline gene differ at one end; a read error may be behind it. V is TRBV27 and J is TRBJ2-7; 11 nucleotides agree with TRBD1. The germline V gene encodes CDR1 MNHEY and CDR2 SMNVEV (reference sequence). The CDR3 contains 15 residues. CDR3 loop: CASRNNPGQGADTRF. In DNA, the CDR3 is TGTGCCAGCAGGAATAACCCCGGACAGGGGGCGGATACCCGCTTC.

The V and J genes are TRBV3-1 (or the pseudogene TRBV3-2) and TRBJ1-4; D is undetermined. Germline V gives CDR1 LGHDT, CDR2 YNNKEL (reference sequence). The CDR3 runs 14 residues. The V end was cut by 4 bases, the J end by 8 bases, with 14 bases between. In DNA form, the CDR3 reads TGTGCCAGCAGCCGAAGGACGGCTACCGAAAAACTGTTTTTT. The encoded protein is CASSRRTATEKLFF.

The chain combines TRBV24-1 with TRBJ2-3; D ambiguous. The CDR3 consists of 14 residues. V lost 4 bases and J lost 6, with 13 bases in between. Germline loops: CDR1 KGHDR, CDR2 SFDVKD. DNA for the CDR3: TGTGCCACCAGTGAGGGGTCCTTGGGGGATACGCAGTATTTT. This codes for CATSEGSLGDTQYF.

The J gene is TRBJ1-4, the V gene TRBV5-1, with TRBD1 matching over 7 bases. The germline V gene encodes CDR1 SGHRS and CDR2 YFSETQ. The CDR3 totals 15 residues. The ends lost 2 bases at V and 8 bases at J; junction bases unmatched: 9. CDR3 DNA sequence: TGCGCCAGCAGCTTCGGTTTGACAGGGAAGGAAAAACTGTTTTTT. The encoded protein is CASSFGLTGKEKLFF.

The chain joins TRBV6-5 to TRBJ2-3; 9 bases match TRBD2. The junction had 3 bases not matched to a gene; V was cut back by 6 bases and J by 2 bases. The CDR3 totals 14 residues. Per germline, CDR1 MNHEY and CDR2 SVGAGI. The CDR3 nucleotides are TGTGCCAGCAGGAAGCGGGGGGCCACAGATACGCAGTATTTT. The encoded protein is CASRKRGATDTQYF.

This clone was observed once. The gene calls are TRBV6-5 and TRBJ2-7; 7 bases line up with TRBD2. The CDR3 consists of 15 residues. Germline V gives CDR1 MNHEY, CDR2 SVGAGI. V trimming: 5 bases; J trimming: 5 bases; junction bases outside the gene matches: 12. For the CDR3, the DNA is TGTGCCAGCAGTAGCATGGACTCGCGGGGGAACGAGCAGTACTTC. It specifies CASSSMDSRGNEQYF.

The chain recombines TRBV3-1 (or the pseudogene TRBV3-2) with TRBJ1-1, with a weak D call TRBD1 (5 bases). CDR3 length equals 13 residues. Deletions cut 1 base from V and 4 bases from J, with 7 bases between. Per the germline V gene, CDR1 is LGHDT and CDR2 is YNNKEL (reference sequence). The chain's CDR3 is CASSQGGGTEAFF. The CDR3 DNA reads TGTGCCAGCAGCCAAGGGGGGGGCACTGAAGCTTTCTTT.

This clone was seen just once. The genes are TRBV11-2 and TRBJ1-2, with D hard to call. This CDR3 comprises 13 residues. V dropped 0 bases and J dropped 4 bases, with 6 bases sitting between them. Germline V gives CDR1 SGHAT, CDR2 FQNNGV. CDR3 nucleotides: TGTGCCAGCAGCTTAGACAGAATCTATGGCTACACCTTC. Protein sequence: CASSLDRIYGYTF. The full variable domain, its missing parts supplied by reference TRBV11-2 and TRBJ1-2, is EAGVAQSPRYKIIEKRQSVAFWCNPISGHATLYWYQQILGQGPKLLIQFQNNGVVDDSQLPKDRFSAERLKGVDSTLKIQPAKLEDSAVYLCASSLDRIYGYTFGSGTRLTVV.

The chain is built from TRBV3-1 (or the pseudogene TRBV3-2) and TRBJ2-1; D is perhaps TRBD1 (6 bases). The germline V and J ends were trimmed by 7 bases and 3 bases, with 25 bases remaining between them. Germline assignment: CDR1 LGHDT and CDR2 YNNKEL (reference sequence). The CDR3 is made up of 18 amino acids. The CDR3 DNA is TGTGCCAGCAAGGTGCGCCACACCTCAGGGGATTGCTACAATGAGCAGTTCTTC. Encoded protein: CASKVRHTSGDCYNEQFF.

This clone was found once. The chain recombines TRBV9 with TRBJ2-1; 8 bases are a match to TRBD2. CDR1 and CDR2 (germline): SGDLS, YYNGEE. V was clipped by 2 bases and J by 4 bases; unmatched bases: 8. The CDR3 is made up of 16 amino acids. For the CDR3, the DNA is TGTGCCAGCAGCGTGAGAACACTAGCGGCTTACAATGAGCAGTTCTTC. Its protein is CASSVRTLAAYNEQFF.

The chain combines TRBV19 with TRBJ1-2; TRBD1 agrees at 7 bases. The junction had 15 bases not matched to a gene; V was cut back by 3 bases and J by 5 bases. Germline loops: CDR1 LNHDA, CDR2 SQIVND (reference sequence). CDR3 length: 17 residues. The CDR3 DNA reads TGTGCCAGTAGTATCAGGGCAGGACAGGCGTCTCAATATGGCTACACCTTC. Amino acid sequence: CASSIRAGQASQYGYTF.

This chain connects TRBV2 to TRBJ2-2; 9 positions match TRBD1. CDR1 is SNHLY, CDR2 FYNNEI, per germline. The CDR3 spans 16 residues. V lost 11 bases to trimming and J lost 1 base; unmatched junction nucleotides: 11. CDR3 sequence (DNA): TGTGCCGCTCGACAGGGGGGCCTTCGGAACACCGGGGAGCTGTTTTTT. It encodes CAARQGGLRNTGELFF.

This clone was observed a single time. The CDR3 here is CASSLEGVQETQYF. In DNA form, the CDR3 reads TGTGCCAGCAGCTTGGAGGGAGTCCAAGAGACCCAGTACTTC. This chain joins TRBV5-8 and TRBJ2-5; perhaps TRBD2 as D (5 bases). Trimming cost V 0 bases and J 1 base, with 7 bases left between them. Germline V gene lookup returns CDR1 SGHTS and CDR2 YDEGEE. The CDR3 is 14 residues long. Full variable domain (rest looked up from reference TRBV5-8 and TRBJ2-5): EAGVTQSPTHLIKTRGQQATLRCSPISGHTSVYWYQQALGLGLQFLLWYDEGEERNRGNFPPRFSGRQFPNYSSELNVNALELEDSALYLCASSLEGVQETQYFGPGTRLLVL.

This chain links TRBV5-5 with TRBJ1-5; possible D gene TRBD1, 6 bases. Per the germline V gene, CDR1 is SGHKS and CDR2 is YYEKEE (reference sequence). The germline V and J ends were trimmed by 4 bases and 2 bases, with 16 bases remaining between them. The CDR3 contains 16 residues. The CDR3 DNA reads TGTGCCAGCAGCGGATCCCATCAGGGGCGCAATCAGCCCCAGCATTTT. Its protein product is CASSGSHQGRNQPQHF.